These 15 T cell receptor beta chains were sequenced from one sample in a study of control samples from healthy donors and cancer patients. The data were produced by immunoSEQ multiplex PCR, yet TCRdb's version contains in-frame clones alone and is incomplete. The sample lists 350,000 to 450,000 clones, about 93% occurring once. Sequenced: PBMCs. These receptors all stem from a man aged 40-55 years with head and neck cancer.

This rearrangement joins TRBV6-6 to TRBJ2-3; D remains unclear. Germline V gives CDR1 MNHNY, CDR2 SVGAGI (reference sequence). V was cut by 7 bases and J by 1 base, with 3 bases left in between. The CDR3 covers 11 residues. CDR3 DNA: TGTGCCAGCACCGGCACAGATACGCAGTATTTT. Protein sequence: CASTGTDTQYF.

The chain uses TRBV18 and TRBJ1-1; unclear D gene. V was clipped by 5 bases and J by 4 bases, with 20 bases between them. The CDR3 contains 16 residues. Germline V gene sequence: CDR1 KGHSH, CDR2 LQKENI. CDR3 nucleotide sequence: TGTGCCAGCTCATTCCAGGCTCGAAATAGGGCCACTGAAGCTTTCTTT. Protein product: CASSFQARNRATEAFF.

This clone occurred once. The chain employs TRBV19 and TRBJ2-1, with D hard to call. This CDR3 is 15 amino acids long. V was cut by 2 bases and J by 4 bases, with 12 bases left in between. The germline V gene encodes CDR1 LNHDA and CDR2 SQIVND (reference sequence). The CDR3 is CASSITPGLYNEQFF. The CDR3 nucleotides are TGTGCCAGTAGTATAACCCCGGGCCTATACAATGAGCAGTTCTTC. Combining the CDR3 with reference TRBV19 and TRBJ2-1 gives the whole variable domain DGGITQSPKYLFRKEGQNVTLSCEQNLNHDAMYWYRQDPGQGLRLIYYSQIVNDFQKGDIAEGYSVSREKKESFPLTVTSAQKNPTAFYLCASSITPGLYNEQFFGPGTRLTVL.

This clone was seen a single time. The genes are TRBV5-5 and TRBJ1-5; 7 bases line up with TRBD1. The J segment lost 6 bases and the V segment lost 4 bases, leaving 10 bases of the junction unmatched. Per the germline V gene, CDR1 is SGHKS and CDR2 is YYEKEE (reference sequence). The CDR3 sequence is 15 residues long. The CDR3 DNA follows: TGTGCCAGCAGCACAACCGACAGGGTCGGTCAGCCCCAGCATTTT. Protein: CASSTTDRVGQPQHF. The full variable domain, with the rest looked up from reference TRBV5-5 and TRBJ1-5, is DAGVTQSPTHLIKTRGQQVTLRCSPISGHKSVSWYQQVLGQGPQFIFQYYEKEERGRGNFPDRFSARQFPNYSSELNVNALLLGDSALYLCASSTTDRVGQPQHFGDGTRLSIL.

The CDR3 DNA reads as TGTGCCAGCAGCGGGTCGGGACTAGTCGGCAATGAGCAGTTCTTC. It yields the protein CASSGSGLVGNEQFF. The J gene is TRBJ2-1, the V gene TRBV2, with TRBD2 matching over 8 bases. From germline, CDR1 is SNHLY and CDR2 FYNNEI. Trimming cost V 6 bases and J 6 bases; bases outside gene matches: 10. This CDR3 spans 15 amino acids. Full variable domain (missing parts from reference TRBV2 and TRBJ2-1): EPEVTQTPSHQVTQMGQEVILRCVPISNHLYFYWYRQILGQKVEFLVSFYNNEISEKSEIFDDQFSVERPDGSNFTLKIRSTKLEDSAMYFCASSGSGLVGNEQFFGPGTRLTVL.

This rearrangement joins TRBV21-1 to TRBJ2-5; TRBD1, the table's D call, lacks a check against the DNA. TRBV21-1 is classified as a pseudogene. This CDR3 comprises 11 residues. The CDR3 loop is CASSKRDRADF. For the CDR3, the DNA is TGTGCCAGCAGCAAAAGGGACAGGGCGGACTTC.

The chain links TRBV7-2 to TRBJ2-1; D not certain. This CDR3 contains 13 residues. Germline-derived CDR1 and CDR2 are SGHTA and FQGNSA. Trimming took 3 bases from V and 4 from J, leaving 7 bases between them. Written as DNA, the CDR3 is TGTGCCAGCAGCTTCGAACTGTACAATGAGCAGTTCTTC. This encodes CASSFELYNEQFF.

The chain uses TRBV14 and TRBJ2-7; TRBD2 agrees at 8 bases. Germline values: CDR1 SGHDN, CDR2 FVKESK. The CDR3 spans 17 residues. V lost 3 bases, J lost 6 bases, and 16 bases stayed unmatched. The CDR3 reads CASSHALAGGPLSEQYF. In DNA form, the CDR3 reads TGTGCCAGCAGCCATGCCTTGGCGGGAGGCCCTCTTTCCGAGCAGTACTTC.

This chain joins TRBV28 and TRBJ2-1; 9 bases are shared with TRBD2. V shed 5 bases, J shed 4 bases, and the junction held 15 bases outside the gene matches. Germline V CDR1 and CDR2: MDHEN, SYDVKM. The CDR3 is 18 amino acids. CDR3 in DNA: TGTGCCAGCAGTCCACTCCAAACACGACTAGCGGAGTACAATGAGCAGTTCTTC. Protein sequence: CASSPLQTRLAEYNEQFF.

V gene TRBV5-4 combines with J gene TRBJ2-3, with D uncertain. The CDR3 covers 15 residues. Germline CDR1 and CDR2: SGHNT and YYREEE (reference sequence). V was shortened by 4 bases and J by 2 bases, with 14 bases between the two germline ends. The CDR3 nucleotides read TGTGCCAGCAGCCATTTGACTGAAGTCACAGATACGCAGTATTTT. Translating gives CASSHLTEVTDTQYF.

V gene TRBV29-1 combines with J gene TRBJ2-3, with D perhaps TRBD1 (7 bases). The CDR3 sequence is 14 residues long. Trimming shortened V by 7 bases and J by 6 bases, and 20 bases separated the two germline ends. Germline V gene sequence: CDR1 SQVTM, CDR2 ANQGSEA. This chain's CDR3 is CSAPPTGRLDTQYF. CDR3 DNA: TGCAGCGCTCCCCCGACAGGGAGGTTGGATACGCAGTATTTT.

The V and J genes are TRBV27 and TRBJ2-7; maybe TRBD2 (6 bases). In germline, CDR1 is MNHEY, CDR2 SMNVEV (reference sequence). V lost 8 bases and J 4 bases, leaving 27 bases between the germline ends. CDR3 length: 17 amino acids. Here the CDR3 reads CASSSPAGGMGKYEQYF. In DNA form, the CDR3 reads TGTGCCAGCTCTTCTCCCGCCGGGGGTATGGGGAAGTACGAGCAGTACTTC.

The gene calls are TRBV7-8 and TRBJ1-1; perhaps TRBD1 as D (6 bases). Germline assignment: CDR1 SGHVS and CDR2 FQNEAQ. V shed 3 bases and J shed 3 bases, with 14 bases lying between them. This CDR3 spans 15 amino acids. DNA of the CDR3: TGTGCCAGCAGCTTCCCCCGGGGGGGGCACACTGAAGCTTTCTTT. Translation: CASSFPRGGHTEAFF.

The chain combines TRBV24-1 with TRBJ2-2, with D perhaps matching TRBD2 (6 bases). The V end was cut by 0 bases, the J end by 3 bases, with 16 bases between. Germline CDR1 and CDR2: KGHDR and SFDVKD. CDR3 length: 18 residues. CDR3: CATSDLPIEWGDTGELFF. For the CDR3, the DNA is TGTGCCACCAGTGATTTGCCGATTGAATGGGGGGACACCGGGGAGCTGTTTTTT.

The chain's CDR3 is CASSIRTYLNTEAFF. DNA for the CDR3: TGTGCCAGTAGTATAAGGACGTACCTGAACACTGAAGCTTTCTTT. The chain is built from TRBV19 and TRBJ1-1; no clear D. The CDR3 spans 15 residues. The germline V gene encodes CDR1 LNHDA and CDR2 SQIVND (reference sequence). V lost 2 bases, J lost 0 bases, and 10 bases lay in between.